The clone carrying this TCR beta chain was seen ten or more times. Unique molecular identifiers were used in preparing the TCRbeta library. Using its own MiXCR run on the PCR reads, TCRdb lists one record per CDR3 protein. Of approximately 83,000 distinct CDR3 sequences detected, about 12% appear once; the ten largest clones hold about 15%. The data originate from a study of T-cell reconstitution after alpha-beta-depleted transplantation in children. Germline V gene lookup returns CDR1 LGHNA and CDR2 YSLEER. CDR3 length: 14 amino acids. The germline V and J ends were trimmed by 0 bases and 6 bases, with 8 bases remaining between them.

This specimen consisted of PBMCs from the stem cell graft donor, obtained from the stem cell graft. This chain joins TRBV4-3 and TRBJ2-2; unclear D gene. This receptor was taken from a human donor who donated a stem cell graft to a child with inherited bone marrow failure. The CDR3 sequence is CASSQDPYPGELFF. CDR3 DNA: TGCGCCAGCAGCCAAGACCCCTATCCCGGGGAGCTGTTTTTT.